These T cell receptor beta chains were read from a single sample in a study of control samples from healthy donors and cancer patients. The repertoire was sequenced with immunoSEQ multiplex PCR; TCRdb's copy has only in-frame clones and lacks some. The sample shows some 120,000 clones, about 88% of them seen only once. The sample taken for sequencing was blood. The source of these receptors is a woman aged 70-85 years in good health. CDR3s include the opening cysteine and the closing phenylalanine or tryptophan. The D gene is left open where the match is weak. The size field is filled for only some rows; it gives once, few, many or a size class.

CDR3aa: CATPYLYNEQFF
CDR3nt: TGTGCCACACCTTACCTTTACAATGAGCAGTTCTTC
abundance: .
d_gene: .
v_gene: TRBV7-9
j_gene: TRBJ2-1

CDR3aa: CASTTGNNEKLFF
CDR3nt: TGCGCCAGTACTACAGGGAATAATGAAAAACTGTTTTTT
abundance: .
d_gene: .
v_gene: TRBV5-1
j_gene: TRBJ1-4

CDR3aa: CASRWDGGSNSPLHF
CDR3nt: TGTGCCAGCAGGTGGGATGGGGGCTCAAATTCACCCCTCCACTTT
abundance: .
d_gene: .
v_gene: TRBV6-4
j_gene: TRBJ1-6

CDR3aa: CASSTLNTEAFF
CDR3nt: TGTGCCAGCAGTACCCTGAACACTGAAGCTTTCTTT
abundance: .
d_gene: .
v_gene: TRBV27
j_gene: TRBJ1-1

CDR3aa: CASSQGEVTGELFF
CDR3nt: TGTGCCAGCAGCCAAGGGGAGGTAACCGGGGAGCTGTTTTTT
abundance: .
d_gene: .
v_gene: TRBV4-2
j_gene: TRBJ2-2

CDR3aa: CASSLGAGNYGYTF
CDR3nt: TGTGCCAGCAGCTTAGGGGCGGGTAACTATGGCTACACCTTC
abundance: once
d_gene: .
v_gene: TRBV7-9
j_gene: TRBJ1-2

CDR3aa: CASSPGLAGTGELFF
CDR3nt: TGTGCCAGCAGCCCCGGACTAGCGGGCACCGGGGAGCTGTTTTTT
abundance: .
d_gene: TRBD2
v_gene: TRBV5-4
j_gene: TRBJ2-2

CDR3aa: CASMRQGAPDTQYF
CDR3nt: TGTGCCAGCATGAGGCAGGGGGCCCCAGATACGCAGTATTTT
abundance: .
d_gene: TRBD1
v_gene: TRBV2
j_gene: TRBJ2-3

CDR3aa: CAIRLDRVEGYTF
CDR3nt: TGTGCCATCAGACTTGACAGGGTGGAAGGCTACACCTTC
abundance: .
d_gene: TRBD1
v_gene: TRBV10-3
j_gene: TRBJ1-2

CDR3aa: CASSIKGLGLFF
CDR3nt: TGTGCCAGTAGTATTAAAGGTCTGGGACTGTTTTTT
abundance: .
d_gene: .
v_gene: TRBV19
j_gene: TRBJ1-4

CDR3aa: CASSLGDHRSDTQYF
CDR3nt: TGCGCCAGCAGCTTGGGGGATCACAGGTCAGATACGCAGTATTTT
abundance: .
d_gene: .
v_gene: TRBV5-1
j_gene: TRBJ2-3

CDR3aa: CASSPGQGTSPLHF
CDR3nt: TGTGCCAGCAGCCCGGGACAGGGAACTTCACCCCTCCACTTT
abundance: .
d_gene: TRBD1
v_gene: TRBV6-5
j_gene: TRBJ1-6

CDR3aa: CASSRGGGDGGEKLFF
CDR3nt: TGTGCCAGCAGTCGAGGGGGAGGGGACGGCGGTGAAAAACTGTTTTTT
abundance: .
d_gene: .
v_gene: TRBV6-6
j_gene: TRBJ1-4

CDR3aa: CASSLVSGHHNYGYTF
CDR3nt: TGTGCCAGCAGCTTAGTTTCGGGACACCATAACTATGGCTACACCTTC
abundance: .
d_gene: .
v_gene: TRBV5-6
j_gene: TRBJ1-2

CDR3aa: CASSLAGTGMYEQYF
CDR3nt: TGTGCCAGCAGCTTAGCCGGGACAGGGATGTACGAGCAGTACTTC
abundance: .
d_gene: TRBD1
v_gene: TRBV7-9
j_gene: TRBJ2-7

CDR3aa: CATSRPRAFNQPQHF
CDR3nt: TGTGCCACCAGCAGACCCCGGGCTTTCAATCAGCCCCAGCATTTT
abundance: few
d_gene: .
v_gene: TRBV15
j_gene: TRBJ1-5

CDR3aa: CASSYSRDRETAPLHF
CDR3nt: TGTGCCAGCAGTTACTCGAGAGACAGGGAGACAGCACCCCTCCACTTT
abundance: .
d_gene: TRBD1
v_gene: TRBV6-6
j_gene: TRBJ1-6

CDR3aa: CASSSRLAGGLNVLTF
CDR3nt: TGTGCCAGCAGTTCCCGACTAGCGGGGGGTCTGAACGTCCTGACTTTC
abundance: .
d_gene: TRBD2
v_gene: TRBV6-6
j_gene: TRBJ2-6

CDR3aa: CASSVVVGLTDTEAFF
CDR3nt: TGTGCCAGCAGCGTAGTAGTGGGGTTGACAGACACTGAAGCTTTCTTT
abundance: .
d_gene: .
v_gene: TRBV9
j_gene: TRBJ1-1

CDR3aa: CASSQDGENTEAFF
CDR3nt: TGTGCCAGCAGCCAAGATGGGGAGAACACTGAAGCTTTCTTT
abundance: .
d_gene: .
v_gene: TRBV3-1/TRBV3-2
j_gene: TRBJ1-1

CDR3aa: CASSQSGANEAFF
CDR3nt: TGTGCCAGCAGCCAAAGTGGGGCTAATGAAGCTTTCTTT
abundance: .
d_gene: .
v_gene: TRBV4-2
j_gene: TRBJ1-1

CDR3aa: CASSGTGTRLNEKLFF
CDR3nt: TGTGCCAGCAGCGGGACGGGGACCAGACTGAATGAAAAACTGTTTTTT
abundance: .
d_gene: .
v_gene: TRBV7-9
j_gene: TRBJ1-4

CDR3aa: CASSPTPNTEAFF
CDR3nt: TGTGCCAGCAGCCCTACGCCGAACACTGAAGCTTTCTTT
abundance: .
d_gene: .
v_gene: TRBV12-3/TRBV12-4
j_gene: TRBJ1-1

CDR3aa: CASRTSGGGYNEQFF
CDR3nt: TGTGCCAGCAGGACAAGCGGGGGAGGCTACAATGAGCAGTTCTTC
abundance: .
d_gene: TRBD2
v_gene: TRBV6-5
j_gene: TRBJ2-1

CDR3aa: CASSEDGTGELFF
CDR3nt: TGTGCCAGCAGTGAAGATGGGACCGGGGAGCTGTTTTTT
abundance: .
d_gene: .
v_gene: TRBV6-1
j_gene: TRBJ2-2

CDR3aa: CASSFPGETDTQFF
CDR3nt: TGTGCCAGCAGTTTTCCCGGGGAAACAGATACGCAGTTTTTT
abundance: .
d_gene: .
v_gene: TRBV27
j_gene: TRBJ2-3

CDR3aa: CAISDPTVGDQPQHF
CDR3nt: TGTGCCATCAGTGACCCGACAGTTGGTGATCAGCCCCAGCATTTT
abundance: .
d_gene: .
v_gene: TRBV10-3
j_gene: TRBJ1-5

CDR3aa: CASSPQGPYYGYTF
CDR3nt: TGCGCCAGCAGCCCACAGGGGCCCTACTATGGCTACACCTTC
abundance: .
d_gene: TRBD1
v_gene: TRBV5-1
j_gene: TRBJ1-2

CDR3aa: CASSQTGNTEAFF
CDR3nt: TGTGCCAGTAGCCAGACAGGGAACACTGAAGCTTTCTTT
abundance: .
d_gene: .
v_gene: TRBV19
j_gene: TRBJ1-1

CDR3aa: CASSPGSPNEKLFF
CDR3nt: TGTGCCAGCAGCCCAGGGTCTCCTAATGAAAAACTGTTTTTT
abundance: .
d_gene: .
v_gene: TRBV9
j_gene: TRBJ1-4

CDR3aa: CASSLETGFTEAFF
CDR3nt: TGCGCCAGCAGCTTGGAGACAGGGTTCACTGAAGCTTTCTTT
abundance: .
d_gene: TRBD1
v_gene: TRBV5-1
j_gene: TRBJ1-1

CDR3aa: CASSLAPNNQPQHF
CDR3nt: TGCGCCAGCAGCTTGGCCCCCAACAATCAGCCCCAGCATTTT
abundance: .
d_gene: .
v_gene: TRBV5-1
j_gene: TRBJ1-5

CDR3aa: CASSLAVSVTEAFF
CDR3nt: TGTGCCAGCAGCTTGGCCGTCTCAGTCACTGAAGCTTTCTTT
abundance: .
d_gene: .
v_gene: TRBV5-6
j_gene: TRBJ1-1

CDR3aa: CASSLTGDYEQYF
CDR3nt: TGTGCCAGCAGCCTGACAGGGGACTACGAGCAGTACTTC
abundance: .
d_gene: TRBD1
v_gene: TRBV25-1
j_gene: TRBJ2-7

CDR3aa: CASGQPSYEQYF
CDR3nt: TGTGCCAGCGGCCAGCCCTCCTACGAGCAGTACTTC
abundance: .
d_gene: .
v_gene: TRBV7-9
j_gene: TRBJ2-7

CDR3aa: CASGAVQGGNQPQHF
CDR3nt: TGTGCTAGTGGGGCGGTCCAGGGGGGCAATCAGCCCCAGCATTTT
abundance: once
d_gene: TRBD1
v_gene: TRBV12-5
j_gene: TRBJ1-5

CDR3aa: CASSEGDTGELFF
CDR3nt: TGCGCCAGCAGTGAGGGGGACACCGGGGAGCTGTTTTTT
abundance: .
d_gene: .
v_gene: TRBV10-1
j_gene: TRBJ2-2

CDR3aa: CASSFFRTGGSSYEQYF
CDR3nt: TGTGCCAGCAGCTTCTTTCGTACGGGGGGGAGCTCCTACGAGCAGTACTTC
abundance: .
d_gene: TRBD2
v_gene: TRBV7-2
j_gene: TRBJ2-7

CDR3aa: CASSLTGGPEKLFF
CDR3nt: TGTGCCAGCAGCCTGACAGGGGGCCCTGAAAAACTGTTTTTT
abundance: .
d_gene: TRBD1
v_gene: TRBV6-5
j_gene: TRBJ1-4

CDR3aa: CATSAPGGEISGANVLTF
CDR3nt: TGTGCCACCAGTGCCCCAGGGGGGGAAATCTCTGGGGCCAACGTCCTGACTTTC
abundance: .
d_gene: .
v_gene: TRBV24-1
j_gene: TRBJ2-6

CDR3aa: CAIRGGQPQHF
CDR3nt: TGTGCCATCCGGGGGGGTCAGCCCCAGCATTTT
abundance: .
d_gene: .
v_gene: TRBV24-1
j_gene: TRBJ1-5

CDR3aa: CASSKDGSGNTIYF
CDR3nt: TGTGCCAGTAGTAAGGACGGCTCTGGAAACACCATATATTTT
abundance: .
d_gene: .
v_gene: TRBV19
j_gene: TRBJ1-3

CDR3aa: CASSIYQGHDRGEQYF
CDR3nt: TGTGCCAGTAGTATTTACCAAGGTCACGATCGGGGGGAGCAGTACTTC
abundance: .
d_gene: .
v_gene: TRBV19
j_gene: TRBJ2-7